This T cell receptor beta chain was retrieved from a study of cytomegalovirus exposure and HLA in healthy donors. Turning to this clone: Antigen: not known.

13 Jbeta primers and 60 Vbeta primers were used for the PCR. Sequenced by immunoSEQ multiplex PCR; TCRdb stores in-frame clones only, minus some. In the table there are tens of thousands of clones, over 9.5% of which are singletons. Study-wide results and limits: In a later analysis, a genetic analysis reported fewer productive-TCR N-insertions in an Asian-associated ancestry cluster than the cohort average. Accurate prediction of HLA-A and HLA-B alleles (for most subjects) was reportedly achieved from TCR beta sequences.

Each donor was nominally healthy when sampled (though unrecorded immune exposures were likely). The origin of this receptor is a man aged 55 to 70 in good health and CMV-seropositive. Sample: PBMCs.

The CDR3 DNA follows: TGTGCCAGCAGCTTGGGGACAGGGGGGACGGACACTGAAGCTTTCTTT. It is translated as CASSLGTGGTDTEAFF. V usage is TRBV11-2 and J usage is TRBJ1-1, with TRBD1 identical over 11 bases. V lost 3 bases to trimming and J lost 3 bases; unmatched junction nucleotides: 6. Germline V gene lookup returns CDR1 SGHAT and CDR2 FQNNGV. This CDR3 comprises 16 residues.